This TCR beta chain was captured in a study of human versus mouse CDR3 diversity and MHC coevolution. Study information: Reportedly, immunoSEQ detects one in 200,000 T cells with minimized PCR bias.

Concerning this clone itself: The antigen is undetermined.

Data came from immunoSEQ multiplex PCR; TCRdb stores just in-frame clones and leaves some out. Among about 77,000 clones, 85% to 95% were seen once, and the ten largest hold approximately 0.15%. Overall study findings and caveats: Approximately 1.6 million TCR beta clonotypes were estimated for humans, the largest repertoire. The lowest clonal inequality scores came from most of the three human donors. About 6 MHC II alleles selected the human T cells.

Unmatched junction bases numbered 7, after V lost 1 base and J lost 4 bases. The CDR3 extends over 17 amino acids. Germline CDR1 and CDR2: LNHDA and SQIVND (reference sequence). The TCR comes from a person aged 25 to 75 in good health. The rearrangement links TRBV19 to TRBJ2-3, with 11 bases aligning to TRBD2. The sequencing input was naive CD4+ T cells from blood. Subset noted: CD45RO-negative CD62L-positive naive CD4 T cells. The CDR3 loop is CASSIVRSSGRSDTQYF. DNA for the CDR3: TGTGCCAGTAGTATAGTTCGCTCTAGCGGGAGGTCAGATACGCAGTATTTT.